Described below is a single T cell receptor beta chain sequence and its context. Its antigen remains unknown. V shed 8 bases and J shed 2 bases, with 11 bases lying between them. The CDR3 length is 13 residues. CDR1 and CDR2 from the germline V gene are SGHDN and FVKESK. Clones were sequenced by immunoSEQ multiplex PCR, and TCRdb holds only the in-frame ones, with some missing. The sample has 90,000 to 100,000 clones, around 89% seen once. The entry originates in a study of T cell responses to AZD1222 COVID-19 vaccine. Study in general: Pooled samples include second doses given at about 4 or 12 weeks. General study results and limits: Recipients of two AZD1222 doses showed rising Spike-specific TCR breadth and depth. Baseline serostatus was positive in only a handful of AZD1222 recipients. Most donors were white British, females outnumbered males, and clonal diversity was possibly underestimated.

This clonotype was sampled from an adult in good health. The chain joins TRBV14 to TRBJ2-3; D remains ambiguous. The starting material was peripheral blood, obtained on day 0 of AZD1222 vaccination. CDR3 sequence: CASQEYFTDTQYF. CDR3 sequence (DNA): TGTGCCAGCCAGGAGTACTTCACAGATACGCAGTATTTT. Together with reference TRBV14 and TRBJ2-3, the CDR3 gives the full variable domain: EAGVTQFPSHSVIEKGQTVTLRCDPISGHDNLYWYRRVMGKEIKFLLHFVKESKQDESGMPNNRFLAERTGGTYSTLKVQPAELEDSGVYFCASQEYFTDTQYFGPGTRLTVL.